The clone carrying this T cell receptor beta chain turned up a few times. Using a J-beta primer mix together with a sample-barcoded 5' primer, a second PCR was run for about 6 to 11 cycles. Each TCR beta cDNA got a 12-nucleotide random molecular identifier. Each CDR3 protein is one row after TCRdb ran MiXCR on the 5' RACE reads. The sample records about 1.4 million distinct CDR3 sequences, approximately 63% being singletons. A minimum of 6 micrograms of total RNA was extracted per sample. CDR3 length: 14 amino acids. From germline, CDR1 is LGHNA and CDR2 YSLEER. This sample was taken from a study of blood T cells in healthy people across ages.

The chain joins TRBV4-3 to TRBJ2-5, with TRBD1 as a possible D gene (5 bases). The tail of the sequence fits TRBJ2-7 better, so the J call may be wrong. The sample comprised blood. This TCR was sampled from a young man in good health. CDR3 coding DNA: TGCGCCAGCAGCCAAACAGGTCTCCGGGACGAGCAGTACTTC. Translated: CASSQTGLRDEQYF.